Detailed here is one T cell receptor beta chain. This entry comes from a study of blood T cell repertoires in COVID-19. The CDR3 spans 16 residues. Germline V gives CDR1 KGHDR, CDR2 SFDVKD. The J segment lost 0 bases and the V segment lost 2 bases, leaving 3 bases of the junction unmatched. Only in-frame clones appear in the TCRdb table, and some are missing; sequencing was by immunoSEQ multiplex PCR. The sample lists approximately 400,000 clones; approximately 90% were seen once. Categorization into cohorts depended on clinical history that participants reported. The receptor was isolated from a woman aged 40-49 years who had been exposed to COVID-19. Sequencing input: PBMCs or T cells enriched from blood (not recorded which). The genes are TRBV24-1 and TRBJ1-5, with TRBD1 matching 7 bases. The CDR3 DNA sequence: TGTGCCACCAGTGATTCGGGACAGATTAGCAATCAGCCCCAGCATTTT. This encodes CATSDSGQISNQPQHF.